The 10 T cell receptor beta chains in this list originate from one sample, sequenced in a study of monozygotic twins with inflammatory bowel disease. Reprocessing the 5' RACE reads, TCRdb reports a single entry for every CDR3 protein and omits DNA. In total, the table holds more than 300,000 distinct CDR3 sequences. The sample comprised blood. The receptors originated from a human donor with ulcerative colitis or Crohn's disease, or a healthy co-twin of an affected twin (not recorded which).

J is TRBJ2-7 and V is TRBV7-2; as DNA is missing, the TRBD1 call by TCRdb cannot be tested. This CDR3 region has 14 residues. The V gene's germline CDR1 is SGHTA and CDR2 FQGNSA. The chain's CDR3 is CASSFRQGYHEQYF. The full variable domain, rest sourced from reference TRBV7-2 and TRBJ2-7, is GAGVSQSPSNKVTEKGKDVELRCDPISGHTALYWYRQSLGQGLEFLIYFQGNSAPDKSGLPSDRFSAERTGGSVSTLTIQRTQQEDSAVYLCASSFRQGYHEQYFGPGTRLTVT.

The chain joins TRBV21-1 to TRBJ1-2. TRBV21-1 is flagged as a pseudogene. The CDR3 runs 13 residues. CDR3 sequence reads: CASTKGANYGYTF.

The chain is built from TRBV18 and TRBJ1-6; TCRdb reports TRBD1, a call that lacks DNA to check it against. The CDR3 covers 14 residues. Germline-derived CDR1 and CDR2 are KGHSH and LQKENI. The CDR3: CASSSGQPNSPLHF.

This chain connects TRBV20-1 to TRBJ1-5; TCRdb's D gene call, TRBD1, goes unchecked for lack of DNA. This CDR3 region has 13 residues. Germline CDR1 and CDR2: DFQATT and SNEGSKA (reference sequence). The CDR3: CSATPGFDQPQHF.

The chain is built from TRBV20-1 and TRBJ1-2; the D gene TCRdb calls, TRBD1, cannot be checked with no DNA. Germline assignment: CDR1 DFQATT and CDR2 SNEGSKA (reference sequence). This CDR3 is 14 amino acids long. The CDR3 region is CSATRSGTNYGYTF.

The chain uses TRBV20-1 and TRBJ2-7; lacking DNA, the TRBD1 call made by TCRdb goes unchecked. Germline V gene lookup returns CDR1 DFQATT and CDR2 SNEGSKA (reference sequence). The CDR3 extends over 13 amino acids. CDR3 sequence reads: CSAPRTGVYEQYF.

This sequence joins TRBV5-1 and TRBJ2-7; the TCRdb D gene call, TRBD1, has no DNA to confirm it. Germline values: CDR1 SGHRS, CDR2 YFSETQ. CDR3 length: 12 amino acids. The CDR3 loop is CASRGENYEQYF.

The gene calls are TRBV6-1 and TRBJ1-1. Looked up from germline, CDR1 is MNHNS and CDR2 is SASEGT. CDR3 length: 15 residues. The CDR3 loop is CASSEPAGMSTEAFF.

This sequence joins TRBV5-1 and TRBJ2-5. Per germline, CDR1 SGHRS and CDR2 YFSETQ. The CDR3 extends over 15 amino acids. The CDR3 loop reads CASSLQFGQQETQYF.

V and J are TRBV5-1 and TRBJ2-7; the D call from TCRdb, TRBD1, cannot be confirmed without DNA. The CDR3 is 14 residues long. Germline V gene lookup returns CDR1 SGHRS and CDR2 YFSETQ. The CDR3 is CASSPTGVGGEQYF.